This TCR beta chain was obtained from a study of T cell clonality in common variable immunodeficiency. Whole-study results and caveats: Common variable immunodeficiency TCR beta sequences reportedly had fewer deletions and N-nucleotide insertions.

A note on this clone: Its antigen is unidentified. The CDR3 goes on 3 residues after the read ends, and that part is filled in from the germline J gene.

Clones were sequenced by immunoSEQ multiplex PCR, and TCRdb holds only the in-frame ones, with some missing. The sample contains around 3,700 clones, none occurring once; just under 25% lies in the top ten. Germline CDR1 SGHRS, CDR2 YFSETQ. V lost 10 bases, J lost 8 bases, and 13 bases stayed unmatched. This CDR3 region has 14 residues. The sequence came from a human donor with common variable immunodeficiency. J is TRBJ2-1 and V is TRBV5-1, with 9 bases lining up with TRBD1. Sequencing was performed on peripheral blood mononuclear cells. CDR3 bases read: TGCGCCGCCTCCGCCGGGACAGGGAGCGATGAG. This gives the protein CAASAGTGSDE. In full, the CDR3 reads CAASAGTGSDEQFF.